These T cell receptor beta chains were read from a single sample in a study of T cell responses to AZD1222 COVID-19 vaccine. The repertoire was sequenced with immunoSEQ multiplex PCR; TCRdb's copy has only in-frame clones and lacks some. This table holds some 170,000 clones, 92% found once. The sequenced sample was peripheral blood, obtained 28 days after the second AZD1222 dose. Receptors were obtained from an adult who received the AZD1222 COVID-19 vaccine. The CDR3 runs from the conserved cysteine through the conserved F or W. D genes are given only for firm matches. Clone size is stated in some rows and not others, as once, few, many or a class when expanded.

size	V	D	J	length	DNA	CDR3
.	TRBV5-1	TRBD2	TRBJ2-3	19	TGCGCCAGCAGCTTGCAGACTAGCGGGGACTCCGCTAGCACAGATACGCAGTATTTT	CASSLQTSGDSASTDTQYF
.	TRBV27	.	TRBJ2-7	16	TGTGCCAGCAGTCCCTATTCGGAGGGTTTCTCCTACGAGCAGTACTTC	CASSPYSEGFSYEQYF
.	TRBV30	.	TRBJ1-2	16	TGTGCCTGGAGTGTGAGAGGGACAAGAACTAACTATGGCTACACCTTC	CAWSVRGTRTNYGYTF
.	TRBV9	TRBD1	TRBJ1-1	16	TGTGCCAGCAGCCTTTCCCGGGACAGCTTGAACACTGAAGCTTTCTTT	CASSLSRDSLNTEAFF
once	TRBV5-6	TRBD1	TRBJ1-2	16	TGTGCCAGCACCAAGGACAGGGGGTTTCCGGACTATGGCTACACCTTC	CASTKDRGFPDYGYTF
.	TRBV3-1/TRBV3-2	.	TRBJ1-2	14	TGTGCCAGCAGTCGGGACACCGCCAACTATGGCTACACCTTC	CASSRDTANYGYTF
.	TRBV5-1	.	TRBJ1-3	13	TGCGCCAGCAGCTTAAGCTCTGGAAACACCATATATTTT	CASSLSSGNTIYF
few	TRBV20-1	.	TRBJ1-5	15	TGCAGTGCTAGTAGGGAGAGTGGTGGCAATCAGCCCCAGCATTTT	CSASRESGGNQPQHF
.	TRBV21-1	.	TRBJ1-6	16	TGTGCCAGCAGCACTAGGCAGCCCTCCCCGGATTCACCCCTCCACTTT	CASSTRQPSPDSPLHF
.	TRBV10-3	.	TRBJ1-1	18	TGTGCCACCACTCGCGGGGACTATAAAGGGGTAGGTAACACTGAAGCTTTCTTT	CATTRGDYKGVGNTEAFF
.	TRBV14	.	TRBJ1-1	13	TGTGCCAGCAGCCAAGATTGGCTGGGAGAACGGGGGTTT	CASSQDWLGERGF
.	TRBV2	.	TRBJ2-3	12	TGTGCCAGCAAAGACGACACAGATACGCAGTATTTT	CASKDDTDTQYF
.	TRBV7-3	.	TRBJ2-5	13	TGTGCCAGCAGTAAAGGGGACCGGGAGACCCAGTACTTC	CASSKGDRETQYF
.	TRBV25-1	.	TRBJ1-2	12	TGTGCCAGCAGTCTACAGGGCTATGGCTACACCTTC	CASSLQGYGYTF